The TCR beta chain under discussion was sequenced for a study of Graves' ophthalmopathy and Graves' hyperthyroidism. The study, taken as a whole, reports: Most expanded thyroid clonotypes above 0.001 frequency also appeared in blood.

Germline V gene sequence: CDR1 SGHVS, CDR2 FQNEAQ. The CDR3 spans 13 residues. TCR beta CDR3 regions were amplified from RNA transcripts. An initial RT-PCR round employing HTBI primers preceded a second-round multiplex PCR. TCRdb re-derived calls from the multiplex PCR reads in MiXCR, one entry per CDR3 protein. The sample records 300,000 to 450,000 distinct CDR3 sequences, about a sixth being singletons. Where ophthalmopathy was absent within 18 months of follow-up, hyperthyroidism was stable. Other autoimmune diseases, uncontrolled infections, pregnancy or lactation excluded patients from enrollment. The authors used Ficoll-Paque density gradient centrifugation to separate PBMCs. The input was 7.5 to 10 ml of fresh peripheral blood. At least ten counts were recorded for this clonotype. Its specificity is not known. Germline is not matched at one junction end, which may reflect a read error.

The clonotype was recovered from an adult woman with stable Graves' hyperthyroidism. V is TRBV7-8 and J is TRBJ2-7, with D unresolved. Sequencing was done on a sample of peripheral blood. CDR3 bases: TGTGCCAGCAGCGCTCTAAGAACCTACGAACAGTACTTC. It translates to CASSALRTYEQYF.